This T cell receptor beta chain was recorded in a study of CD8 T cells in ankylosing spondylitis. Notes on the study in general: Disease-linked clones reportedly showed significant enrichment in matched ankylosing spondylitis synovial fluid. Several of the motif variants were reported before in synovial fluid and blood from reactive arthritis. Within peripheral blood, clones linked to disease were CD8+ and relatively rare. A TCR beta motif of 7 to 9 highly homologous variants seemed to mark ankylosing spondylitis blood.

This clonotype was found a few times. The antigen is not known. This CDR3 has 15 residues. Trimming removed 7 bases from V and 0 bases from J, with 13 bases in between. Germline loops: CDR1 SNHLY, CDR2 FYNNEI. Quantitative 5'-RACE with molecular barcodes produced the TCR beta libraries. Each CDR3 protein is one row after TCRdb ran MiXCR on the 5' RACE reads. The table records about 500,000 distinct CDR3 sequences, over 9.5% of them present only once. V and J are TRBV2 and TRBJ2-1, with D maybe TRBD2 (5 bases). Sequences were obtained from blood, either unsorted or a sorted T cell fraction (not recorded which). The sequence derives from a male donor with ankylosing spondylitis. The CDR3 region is CASTLTMSSYNEQFF. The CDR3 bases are TGTGCCAGCACCCTGACTATGAGCTCCTACAATGAGCAGTTCTTC. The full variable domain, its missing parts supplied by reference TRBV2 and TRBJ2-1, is EPEVTQTPSHQVTQMGQEVILRCVPISNHLYFYWYRQILGQKVEFLVSFYNNEISEKSEIFDDQFSVERPDGSNFTLKIRSTKLEDSAMYFCASTLTMSSYNEQFFGPGTRLTVL.